This T cell receptor beta chain was found in a study of cytomegalovirus exposure and HLA in healthy donors. PCR primers comprised 60 Vbeta and 13 Jbeta primers. Profiled with immunoSEQ multiplex PCR; TCRdb holds only in-frame clones, not every one. Among some 160,000 clones listed, approximately 80% were seen once. The CDR3 runs 15 residues. In germline, CDR1 is KGHSY, CDR2 FQNENV. Trimming removed 0 bases from V and 1 base from J, with 9 bases in between. The material sequenced was PBMCs. The gene calls are TRBV16 and TRBJ1-1, with D uncertain. This clonotype was sampled from a middle-aged man in good health and CMV-seropositive. This CDR3 is CASSQSRNKNTEAFF. The CDR3 DNA reads as TGTGCCAGCAGCCAATCGAGGAACAAGAACACTGAAGCTTTCTTT. Drawing the rest from reference TRBV16 and TRBJ1-1, the complete variable domain is GEEVAQTPKHLVRGEGQKAKLYCAPIKGHSYVFWYQQVLKNEFKFLISFQNENVFDETGMPKERFSAKCLPNSPCSLEIQATKLEDSAVYFCASSQSRNKNTEAFFGQGTRLTVV.